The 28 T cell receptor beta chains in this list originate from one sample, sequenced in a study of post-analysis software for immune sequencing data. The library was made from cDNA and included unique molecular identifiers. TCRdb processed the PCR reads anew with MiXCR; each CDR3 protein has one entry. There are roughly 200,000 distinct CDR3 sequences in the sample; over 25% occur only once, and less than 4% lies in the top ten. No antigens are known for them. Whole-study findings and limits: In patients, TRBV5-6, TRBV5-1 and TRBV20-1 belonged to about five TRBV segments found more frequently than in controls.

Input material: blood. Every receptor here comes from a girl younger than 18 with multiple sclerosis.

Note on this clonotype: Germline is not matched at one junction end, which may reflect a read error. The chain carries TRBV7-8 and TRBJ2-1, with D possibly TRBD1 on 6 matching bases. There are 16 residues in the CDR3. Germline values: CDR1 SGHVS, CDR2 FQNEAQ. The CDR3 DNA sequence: TGTGCCAGCGGCTTTCGGACAGTCGGGGCCTACAATGAGCAGTTCTTC. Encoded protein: CASGFRTVGAYNEQFF.

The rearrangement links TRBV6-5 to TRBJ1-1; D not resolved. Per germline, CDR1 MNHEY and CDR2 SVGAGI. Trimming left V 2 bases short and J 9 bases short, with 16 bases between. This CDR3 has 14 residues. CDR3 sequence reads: CASSYGPFTNQAFF. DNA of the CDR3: TGTGCCAGCAGTTACGGGCCCTTTACGAACCAAGCTTTCTTT.

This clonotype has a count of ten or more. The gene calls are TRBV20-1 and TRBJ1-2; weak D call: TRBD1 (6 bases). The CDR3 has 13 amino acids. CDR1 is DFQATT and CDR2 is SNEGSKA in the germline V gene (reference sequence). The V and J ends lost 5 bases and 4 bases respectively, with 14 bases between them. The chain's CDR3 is CSAQTGLTYGYTF. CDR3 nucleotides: TGCAGTGCTCAGACAGGCCTTACCTATGGCTACACCTTC.

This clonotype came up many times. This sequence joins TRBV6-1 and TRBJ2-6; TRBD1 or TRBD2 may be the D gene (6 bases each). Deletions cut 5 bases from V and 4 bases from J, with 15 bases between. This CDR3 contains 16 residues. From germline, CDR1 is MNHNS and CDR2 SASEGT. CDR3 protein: CASSPPPGAGANVLTF. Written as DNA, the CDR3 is TGTGCCAGCAGTCCGCCCCCGGGGGCAGGGGCCAACGTCCTGACTTTC.

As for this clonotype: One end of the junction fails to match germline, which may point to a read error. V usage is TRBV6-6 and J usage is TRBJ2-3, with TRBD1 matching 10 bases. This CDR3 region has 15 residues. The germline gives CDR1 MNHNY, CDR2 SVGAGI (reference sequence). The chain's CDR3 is CASKGTGVNTGTQYF. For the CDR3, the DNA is TGTGCCAGTAAGGGGACAGGGGTGAACACAGGTACGCAGTATTTT.

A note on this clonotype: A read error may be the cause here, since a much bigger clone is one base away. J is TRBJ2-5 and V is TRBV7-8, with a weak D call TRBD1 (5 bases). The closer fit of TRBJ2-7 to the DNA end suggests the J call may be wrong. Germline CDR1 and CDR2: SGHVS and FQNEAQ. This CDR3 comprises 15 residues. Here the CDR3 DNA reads TGTGCCAGCAGCTTAGCCCGACAGTCCTCCTGCGAGCAGTACTTC. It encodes CASSLARQSSCEQYF.

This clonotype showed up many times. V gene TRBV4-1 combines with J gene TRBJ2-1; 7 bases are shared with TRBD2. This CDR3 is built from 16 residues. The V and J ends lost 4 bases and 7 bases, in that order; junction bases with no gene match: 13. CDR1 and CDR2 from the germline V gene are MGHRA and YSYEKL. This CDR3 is CASSRGGLPLSNEQFF. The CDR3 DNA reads TGCGCCAGCAGCCGGGGGGGACTCCCCTTGTCGAATGAGCAGTTCTTC.

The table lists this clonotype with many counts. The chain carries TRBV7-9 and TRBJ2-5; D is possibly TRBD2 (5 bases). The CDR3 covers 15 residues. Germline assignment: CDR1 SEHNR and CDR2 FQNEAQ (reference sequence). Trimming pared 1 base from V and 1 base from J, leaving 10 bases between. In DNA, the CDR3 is TGTGCCAGCAGCTTAGGTGTGAGGGTCCAAGAGACCCAGTACTTC. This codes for CASSLGVRVQETQYF.

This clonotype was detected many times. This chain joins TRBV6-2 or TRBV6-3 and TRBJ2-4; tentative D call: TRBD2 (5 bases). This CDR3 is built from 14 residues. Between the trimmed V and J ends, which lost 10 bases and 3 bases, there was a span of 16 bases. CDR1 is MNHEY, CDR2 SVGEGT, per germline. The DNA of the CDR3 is TGTGCCACCTCCCGGGGTGTCGGCAAAAACATTCAGTACTTC. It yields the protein CATSRGVGKNIQYF.

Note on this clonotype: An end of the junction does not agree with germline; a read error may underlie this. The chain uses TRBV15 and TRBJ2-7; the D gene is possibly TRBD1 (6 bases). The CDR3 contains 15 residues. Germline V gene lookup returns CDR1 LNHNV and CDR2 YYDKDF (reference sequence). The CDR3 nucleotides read TGTGCCGCCAGCAGAGATCGGACAGTTACCTACGAGCAGTACTTC. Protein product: CAASRDRTVTYEQYF.

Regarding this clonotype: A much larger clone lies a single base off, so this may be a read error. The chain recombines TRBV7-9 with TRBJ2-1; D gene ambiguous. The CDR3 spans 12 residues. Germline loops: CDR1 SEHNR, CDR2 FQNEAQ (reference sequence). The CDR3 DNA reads TGTGCCGGCAGCCCTGAGACTGGGTGGCAGTTCTTC. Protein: CAGSPETGWQFF.

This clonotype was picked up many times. This chain's CDR3 is CSASEGQGTLQYF. The CDR3, as DNA: TGCAGTGCTAGTGAGGGACAGGGGACGCTTCAGTACTTC. The chain employs TRBV20-1 and TRBJ2-7; the match to TRBD1 covers 10 bases. CDR1 and CDR2 (germline): DFQATT, SNEGSKA (reference sequence). The CDR3 runs to 13 residues. The V gene end was trimmed by 3 bases and the J gene end by 10 bases; junction bases not matched to a gene: 9.

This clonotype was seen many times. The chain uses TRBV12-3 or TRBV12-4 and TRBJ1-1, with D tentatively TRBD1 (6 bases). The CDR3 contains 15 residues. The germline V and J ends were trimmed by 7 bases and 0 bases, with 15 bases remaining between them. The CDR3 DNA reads TGTGCCAGCACCCCCCAAGGGGGGCTGAACACTGAAGCTTTCTTT. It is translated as CASTPQGGLNTEAFF.

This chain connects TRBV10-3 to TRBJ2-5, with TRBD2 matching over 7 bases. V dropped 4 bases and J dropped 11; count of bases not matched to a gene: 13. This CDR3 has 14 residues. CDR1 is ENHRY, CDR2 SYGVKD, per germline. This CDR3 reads CAISGLAVNNEQYF. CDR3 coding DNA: TGTGCCATCAGTGGGCTAGCGGTAAACAATGAGCAGTACTTC.

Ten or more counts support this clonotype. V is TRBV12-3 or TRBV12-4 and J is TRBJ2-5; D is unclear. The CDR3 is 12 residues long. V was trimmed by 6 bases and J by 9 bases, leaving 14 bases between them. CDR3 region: CASSPPSWAQYF. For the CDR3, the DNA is TGTGCCAGCAGCCCCCCTAGTTGGGCCCAGTACTTC.

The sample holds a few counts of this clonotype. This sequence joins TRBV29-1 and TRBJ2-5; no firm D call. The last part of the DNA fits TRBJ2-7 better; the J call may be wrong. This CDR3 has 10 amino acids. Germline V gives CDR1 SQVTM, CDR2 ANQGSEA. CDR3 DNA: TGCAGCGCCTTGATCCACGAGCAGTACTTC. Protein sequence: CSALIHEQYF.

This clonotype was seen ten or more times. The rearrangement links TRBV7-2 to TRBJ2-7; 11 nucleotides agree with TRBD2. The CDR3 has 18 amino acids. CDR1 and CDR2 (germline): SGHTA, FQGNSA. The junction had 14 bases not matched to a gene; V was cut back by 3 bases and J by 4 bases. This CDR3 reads CASSFSAGTSGLFYEQYF. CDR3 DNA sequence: TGTGCCAGCAGCTTCTCGGCAGGGACTAGCGGATTGTTTTACGAGCAGTACTTC.

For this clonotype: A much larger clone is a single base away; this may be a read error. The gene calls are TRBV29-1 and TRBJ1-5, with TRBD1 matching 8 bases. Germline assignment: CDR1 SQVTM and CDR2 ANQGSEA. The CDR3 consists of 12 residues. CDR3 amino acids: CGAKTGDQPQHF. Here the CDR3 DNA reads TGCGGCGCTAAGACAGGGGATCAGCCCCAGCATTTT.

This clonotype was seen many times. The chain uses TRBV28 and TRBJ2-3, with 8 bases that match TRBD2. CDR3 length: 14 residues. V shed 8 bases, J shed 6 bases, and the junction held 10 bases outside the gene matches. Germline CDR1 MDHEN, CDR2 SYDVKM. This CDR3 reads CASSQAGAMDTQYF. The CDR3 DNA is TGTGCCAGCTCCCAAGCGGGGGCGATGGATACGCAGTATTTT.

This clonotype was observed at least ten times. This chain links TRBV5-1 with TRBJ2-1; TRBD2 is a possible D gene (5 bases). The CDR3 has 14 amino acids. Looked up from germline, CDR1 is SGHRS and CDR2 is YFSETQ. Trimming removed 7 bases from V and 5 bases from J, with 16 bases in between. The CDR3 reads CASSVLASNNEQFF. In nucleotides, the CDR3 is TGCGCCAGCTCTGTTTTAGCGTCCAACAATGAGCAGTTCTTC.

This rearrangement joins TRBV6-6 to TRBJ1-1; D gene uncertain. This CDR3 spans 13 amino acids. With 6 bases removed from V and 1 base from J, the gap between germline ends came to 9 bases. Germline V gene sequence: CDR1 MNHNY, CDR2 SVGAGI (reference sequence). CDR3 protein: CASSKTRNTEAFF. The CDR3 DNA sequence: TGTGCCAGCAGCAAAACGAGGAACACTGAAGCTTTCTTT.

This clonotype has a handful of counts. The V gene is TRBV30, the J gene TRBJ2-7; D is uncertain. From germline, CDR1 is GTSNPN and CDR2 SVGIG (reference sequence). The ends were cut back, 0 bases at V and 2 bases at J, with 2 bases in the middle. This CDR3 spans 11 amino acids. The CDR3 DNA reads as TGTGCCTGGAGTGTAACCTACGAGCAGTACTTC. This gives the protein CAWSVTYEQYF. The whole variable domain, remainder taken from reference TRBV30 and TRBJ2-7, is SQTIHQWPATLVQPVGSPLSLECTVEGTSNPNLYWYRQAAGRGLQLLFYSVGIGQISSEVPQNLSASRPQDRQFILSSKKLLLSDSGFYLCAWSVTYEQYFGPGTRLTVT.

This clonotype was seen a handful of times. The CDR3 region is CASSQRTGPVNTEAFF. The CDR3 DNA follows: TGTGCCAGCAGCCAGCGGACAGGGCCGGTGAACACTGAAGCTTTCTTT. V usage is TRBV3-1 and J usage is TRBJ1-1, with 8 bases that match TRBD1. Germline CDR1 and CDR2: LGHDT and YNNKEL (reference sequence). The CDR3 contains 16 residues. V gave up 3 bases and J gave up 0 bases; unmatched junction bases: 6.

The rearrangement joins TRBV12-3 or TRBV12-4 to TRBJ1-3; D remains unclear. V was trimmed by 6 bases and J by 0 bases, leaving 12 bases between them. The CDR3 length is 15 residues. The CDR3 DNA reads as TGTGCCAGCAGCCTATGGACGGCCTCTGGAAACACCATATATTTT. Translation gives CASSLWTASGNTIYF.

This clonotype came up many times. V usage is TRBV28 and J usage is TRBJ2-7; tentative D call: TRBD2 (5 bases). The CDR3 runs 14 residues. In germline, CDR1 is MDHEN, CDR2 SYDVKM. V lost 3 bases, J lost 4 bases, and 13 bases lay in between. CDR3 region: CASSFGDTGYEQYF. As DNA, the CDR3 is TGTGCCAGCAGTTTCGGAGATACGGGATACGAGCAGTACTTC.

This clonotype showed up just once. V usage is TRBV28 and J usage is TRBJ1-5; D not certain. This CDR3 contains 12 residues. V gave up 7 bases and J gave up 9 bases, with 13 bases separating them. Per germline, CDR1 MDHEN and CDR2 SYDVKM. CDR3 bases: TGTGCCAGCACCTTTCGGGTTGGGCCCCAGCATTTT. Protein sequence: CASTFRVGPQHF. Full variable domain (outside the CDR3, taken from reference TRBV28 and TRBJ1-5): DVKVTQSSRYLVKRTGEKVFLECVQDMDHENMFWYRQDPGLGLRLIYFSYDVKMKEKGDIPEGYSVSREKKERFSLILESASTNQTSMYLCASTFRVGPQHFGDGTRLSIL.

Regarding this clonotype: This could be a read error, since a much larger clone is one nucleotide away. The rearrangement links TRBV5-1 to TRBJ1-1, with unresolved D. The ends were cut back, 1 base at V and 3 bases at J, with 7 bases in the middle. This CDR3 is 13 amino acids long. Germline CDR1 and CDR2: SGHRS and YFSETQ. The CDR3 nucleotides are TGCGCCAGCAGCTTGAACGGGGACACTGAAGCTTTCTTT. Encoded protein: CASSLNGDTEAFF.

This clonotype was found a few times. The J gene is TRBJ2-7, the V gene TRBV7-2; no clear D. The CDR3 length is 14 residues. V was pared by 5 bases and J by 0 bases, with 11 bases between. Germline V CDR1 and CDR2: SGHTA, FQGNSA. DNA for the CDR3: TGTGCCAGCAGCCCCCGGGCCATCTCCTACGAGCAGTACTTC. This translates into CASSPRAISYEQYF.